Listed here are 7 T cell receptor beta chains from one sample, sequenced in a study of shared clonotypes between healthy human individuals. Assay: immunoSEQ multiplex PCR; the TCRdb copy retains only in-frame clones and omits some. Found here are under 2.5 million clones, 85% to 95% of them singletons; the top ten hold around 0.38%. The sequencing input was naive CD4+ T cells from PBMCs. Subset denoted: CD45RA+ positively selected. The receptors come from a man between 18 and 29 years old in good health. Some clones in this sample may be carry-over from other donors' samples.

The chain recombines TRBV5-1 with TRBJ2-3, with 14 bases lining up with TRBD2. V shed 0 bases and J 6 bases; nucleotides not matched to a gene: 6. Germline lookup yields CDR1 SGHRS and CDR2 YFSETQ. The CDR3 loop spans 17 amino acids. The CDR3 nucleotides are TGCGCCAGCAGCTTGGAGGGACTAGCGGGAGTAAGCGATACGCAGTATTTT. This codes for CASSLEGLAGVSDTQYF.

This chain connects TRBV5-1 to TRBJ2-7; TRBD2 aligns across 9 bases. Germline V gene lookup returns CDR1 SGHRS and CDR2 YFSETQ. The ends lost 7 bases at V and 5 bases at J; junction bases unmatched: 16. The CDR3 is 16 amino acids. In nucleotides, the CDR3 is TGCGCCAGCGCTCCCTCGGCGGGAGGGCAGGAAAACGAGCAGTACTTC. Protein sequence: CASAPSAGGQENEQYF.

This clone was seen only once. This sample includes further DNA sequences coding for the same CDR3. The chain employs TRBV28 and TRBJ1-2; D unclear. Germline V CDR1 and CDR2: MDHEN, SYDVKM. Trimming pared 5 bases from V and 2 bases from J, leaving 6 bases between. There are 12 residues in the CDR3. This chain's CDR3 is CASSPANYGYTF. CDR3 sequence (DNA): TGTGCCAGCAGTCCCGCCAACTATGGCTACACCTTC.

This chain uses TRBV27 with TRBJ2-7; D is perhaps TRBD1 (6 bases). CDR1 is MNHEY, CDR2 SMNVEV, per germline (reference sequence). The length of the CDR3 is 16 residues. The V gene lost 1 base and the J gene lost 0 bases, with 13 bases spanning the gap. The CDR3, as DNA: TGTGCCAGCAGTTTATATCAGGGGTCAAGCTCCTACGAGCAGTACTTC. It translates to CASSLYQGSSSYEQYF.

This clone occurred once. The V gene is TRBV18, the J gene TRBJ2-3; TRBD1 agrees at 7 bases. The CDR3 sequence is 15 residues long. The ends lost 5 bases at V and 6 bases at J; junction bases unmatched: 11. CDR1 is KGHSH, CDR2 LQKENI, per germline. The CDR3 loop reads CASSVSTGTLDTQYF. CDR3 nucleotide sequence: TGTGCCAGCTCAGTCTCGACAGGGACATTGGATACGCAGTATTTT.

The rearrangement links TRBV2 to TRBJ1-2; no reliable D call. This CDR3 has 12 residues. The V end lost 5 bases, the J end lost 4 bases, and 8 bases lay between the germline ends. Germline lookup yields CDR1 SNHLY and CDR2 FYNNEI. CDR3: CASSFGPYGYTF. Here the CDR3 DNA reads TGTGCCAGCAGTTTTGGGCCCTATGGCTACACCTTC. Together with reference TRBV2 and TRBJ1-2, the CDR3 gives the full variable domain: EPEVTQTPSHQVTQMGQEVILRCVPISNHLYFYWYRQILGQKVEFLVSFYNNEISEKSEIFDDQFSVERPDGSNFTLKIRSTKLEDSAMYFCASSFGPYGYTFGSGTRLTVV.

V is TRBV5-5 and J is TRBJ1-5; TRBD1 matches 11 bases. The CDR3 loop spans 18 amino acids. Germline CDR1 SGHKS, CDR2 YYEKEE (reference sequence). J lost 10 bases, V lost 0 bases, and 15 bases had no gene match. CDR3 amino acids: CASSLGAGQGAHPSPQHF. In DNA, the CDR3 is TGTGCCAGCAGCTTGGGGGCCGGACAGGGGGCCCACCCTTCCCCCCAGCATTTT.